This TCR beta chain derives from a study of long-term antiretroviral therapy in people with HIV. Study-wide context: When the earliest samples were collected, ART was typically delayed until CD4 counts fell. Findings and caveats of the study: Following ART, diversity rose but still fell short of transplant donor controls. Repertoires with HIV possessed tighter CDR3 length spans than those of controls. In the period from about 2004 to 2018, blood was collected, possibly under older ART regimens.

A remark on this clone: Its antigen remains unidentified.

Looked up from germline, CDR1 is DFQATT and CDR2 is SNEGSKA (reference sequence). V lost 2 bases and J lost 5, with 6 bases in between. CDR3 size: 11 residues. An immunoSEQ assay, version v3.0, was performed at survey level. The repertoire was sequenced with immunoSEQ multiplex PCR; TCRdb's copy has only in-frame clones and lacks some. The sample carries about 28,000 clones, roughly 88% recorded once. The rearrangement links TRBV20-1 to TRBJ2-5; maybe TRBD1 (6 bases). The sample consisted of unsorted PBMCs, taken 0.8 years before starting antiretroviral therapy. This clonotype was sampled from a man between 18 and 35 years old with HIV. In DNA, the CDR3 is TGCAGTGCTAGACAGGGGGAGACCCAGTACTTC. It codes for CSARQGETQYF.